This T cell receptor (beta chain) was retrieved from a study of T cell changes during pregnancy in multiple sclerosis. Germline V gives CDR1 SGHVS, CDR2 FQNEAQ. The CDR3 sequence is 13 residues long. J was trimmed by 5 bases and V by 3 bases; bases with no gene match: 4. The assay was immunoSEQ multiplex PCR, and TCRdb's table has in-frame clones only and misses some. The data show tens of thousands of clones, roughly 93% seen once. The chain joins TRBV7-8 to TRBJ2-7; 7 bases line up with TRBD2. The sequence was obtained from a female donor with multiple sclerosis, enrolled in a pregnancy study. Sequenced material: peripheral blood, taken in the second trimester of pregnancy. CDR3 sequence reads: CASSFQGGNEQYF. The CDR3, as DNA: TGTGCCAGCAGCTTCCAGGGAGGGAACGAGCAGTACTTC.